The rows below give T cell receptor beta chains drawn from one sample of a study of cytomegalovirus exposure and HLA in healthy donors. Some clones are missing from TCRdb's copy, which holds only in-frame ones; the method was immunoSEQ multiplex PCR. The sample holds approximately 120,000 clones, 73% seen once. The sequenced sample was PBMCs. The receptors were sampled from a man aged 40-49 years in good health and CMV-seronegative. Both conserved end residues are part of each CDR3. A D gene is named only where the DNA matches it firmly. Clone size is given for some rows only: seen once, a few or many times, or a class if the clone is expanded.

J,D,V,size,DNA,CDR3
TRBJ2-7,NA,TRBV29-1,NA,TGCAGCGTTGGGTTACAGGAGACCTACGAGCAGTACTTC,CSVGLQETYEQYF
TRBJ1-6,TRBD1,TRBV28,NA,TGTGCCAGCAGGGGGGAAGACAGGGACAGGGATCCCCTCCACTTT,CASRGEDRDRDPLHF
TRBJ2-3,NA,TRBV9,NA,TGTGCCAGCAGCGTAGCCCCCATGAGTCAGGCTACGCAGTATTTT,CASSVAPMSQATQYF
TRBJ1-1,NA,TRBV4-1,few,TGCGCCAGCAGCCAGATAGGGACATCGAACACTGAAGCTTTCTTT,CASSQIGTSNTEAFF
TRBJ2-1,NA,TRBV7-2,NA,TGTGCCAGCAGCTTAAACAGGGGACTCTACAATGAGCAGTTCTTC,CASSLNRGLYNEQFF
TRBJ2-5,TRBD1,TRBV7-3,NA,TGTGCCAGCAGCTCCGGGACAGGGGGATTAGAGACCCAGTACTTC,CASSSGTGGLETQYF
TRBJ2-3,TRBD2,TRBV10-2,few,TGCGCCAGCAGCGGGACTAGCGTGACAGATACGCAGTATTTT,CASSGTSVTDTQYF
TRBJ1-5,NA,TRBV19,NA,TGTGCCAGTAGTATTACGGGAACCACGAATAATCAGCCCCAGCATTTT,CASSITGTTNNQPQHF
TRBJ2-1,TRBD2,TRBV6-5,once,TGTGCCACCAAGCCGGGACTAGAGGGCAATGAGCAGTTCTTC,CATKPGLEGNEQFF
TRBJ1-2,TRBD1,TRBV6-5,NA,TGTGCCACGGCGACAGGGGATAACTATGGCTACACCTTC,CATATGDNYGYTF
TRBJ2-7,NA,TRBV5-4,NA,TGTGCCAGCAGCTTGGCAGGGGAGCAGTACTTC,CASSLAGEQYF
TRBJ2-7,NA,TRBV5-6,NA,TGTGCCAGCAGCCAACAGGGGCTAGCGGGCGAGCAGTACTTC,CASSQQGLAGEQYF
TRBJ1-3,TRBD1,TRBV5-1,NA,TGCGCCAGCAGCTCGAGCCGGACAGGGGGTAACACCATATATTTT,CASSSSRTGGNTIYF
TRBJ1-1,TRBD1,TRBV5-6,once,TGTGCCAGCAGCCAGGGGGCGGGGGTCACTGAAGCTTTCTTT,CASSQGAGVTEAFF
TRBJ1-1,TRBD1,TRBV18,few,TGTGCCAGCTCAATGACAGGCCCAGGGGGCACTGAAGCTTTCTTT,CASSMTGPGGTEAFF
TRBJ1-2,TRBD1,TRBV28,few,TGTGCCAGCAGTTCCGTCGGACAGGGGGCATTTATAAAGGGCTACACCTTC,CASSSVGQGAFIKGYTF
TRBJ2-1,NA,TRBV6-6,NA,TGTGCCAGCAGTCCCCAGGGAGGGGGCAATGAGCAGTTCTTC,CASSPQGGGNEQFF
TRBJ2-3,NA,TRBV10-3,NA,TGTGCCATCGGCCCCTCCTTCGTTACGCAGTATTTT,CAIGPSFVTQYF
TRBJ2-7,TRBD1,TRBV27,NA,TGTGCCAGCAGTTTTGACAGGGGTTTCGAGCAGTACTTC,CASSFDRGFEQYF
TRBJ2-1,TRBD2,TRBV19,medium-sized,TGTGCCAGTAGTGGGACCGGGACTAGACCTTACAATGAGCAGTTCTTC,CASSGTGTRPYNEQFF
TRBJ2-3,NA,TRBV7-8,NA,TGTGCCAGCAGCTTGGTTCATGGGGGGGGCTTCACAGATACGCAGTATTTT,CASSLVHGGGFTDTQYF
TRBJ2-5,TRBD1,TRBV5-1,few,TGCGCCAGCAGCGACAGGGGGCGCGGGGGAGAGACCCAGTACTTC,CASSDRGRGGETQYF
TRBJ2-1,TRBD1,TRBV4-1,NA,TGCGCCAGCAGCCAAGATTGGGGACAGGGGTACAATGAGCAGTTCTTC,CASSQDWGQGYNEQFF
TRBJ2-7,NA,TRBV7-8,NA,TGTGCCAGCAGCTTAGTTACAGGAAGCTCCTACGAGCAGTACTTC,CASSLVTGSSYEQYF
TRBJ1-5,TRBD1,TRBV28,once,TGTGCCAGCAGTTTATTAGGGACAGATTATAGCAATCAGCCCCAGCATTTT,CASSLLGTDYSNQPQHF
TRBJ2-1,TRBD2,TRBV4-3,NA,TGCGCCAGCAGCCAAGGGGGAGGGAGGGACTCCTACAATGAGCAGTTCTTC,CASSQGGGRDSYNEQFF
TRBJ1-4,NA,TRBV15,once,TGTGCCACCAGCAGAGAGGGTGGGGCCAATGATGGAAAACTGTTTTTT,CATSREGGANDGKLFF
TRBJ2-7,TRBD2,TRBV5-1,NA,TGCGCCAGCAGCCCGGGACTAGCGGGGGGCGGGTCCTACGAGCAGTACTTC,CASSPGLAGGGSYEQYF
TRBJ2-7,NA,TRBV21-1,NA,TGTGCCAGCAGCAAGGACAGGGGGAACATAGAGCAGTACTTC,CASSKDRGNIEQYF
TRBJ1-2,TRBD1,TRBV6-5,NA,TGTGCCAGCAGCTCAGACAGGGCAACCTATGGCTACACCTTC,CASSSDRATYGYTF
TRBJ2-3,NA,TRBV5-1,NA,TGCGCCAGCAGCGACTGGACAGATAGCACAGATACGCAGTATTTT,CASSDWTDSTDTQYF
TRBJ2-1,NA,TRBV2,many,TGTGCCAGCAGTGTACCTCGAGATTTACAGGGTCGGCAGTTCTTC,CASSVPRDLQGRQFF
TRBJ2-3,TRBD2,TRBV19,few,TGTGCCACCAGCGGGGGCACAGATACGCAGTATTTT,CATSGGTDTQYF
TRBJ2-7,TRBD1,TRBV5-1,NA,TGCGCCAGCAGCTTGGAGGGGGCCTCCTACGAGCAGTACTTC,CASSLEGASYEQYF
TRBJ2-2,TRBD1,TRBV5-1,NA,TGCGCCAGCTGCTTCGGGGACAGGGACACCGGGGAGCTGTTTTTT,CASCFGDRDTGELFF
TRBJ1-3,TRBD1,TRBV7-9,NA,TGTGCCAGCAGCTTAGGGTACTCGACAGGGGAACGGTTCGGCATATATTTT,CASSLGYSTGERFGIYF
TRBJ2-3,TRBD2,TRBV25-1,NA,TGTGCCAGCAGTGCAACGGGGGGAAACACAGATACGCAGTATTTT,CASSATGGNTDTQYF
TRBJ1-4,NA,TRBV7-8,NA,TGTGCCAGCAGCTCGCGGTTTCCTAATGAAAAACTGTTTTTT,CASSSRFPNEKLFF
TRBJ2-5,TRBD1,TRBV30,once,TGTGCCTGGAGATATCAGGGGGCTGAGACCCAGTACTTC,CAWRYQGAETQYF
TRBJ1-5,NA,TRBV7-6,NA,TGTGCCAGCAGCTTAGGATCTAGGGGCGATCAGCCCCAGCATTTT,CASSLGSRGDQPQHF
TRBJ2-5,TRBD2,TRBV7-2,NA,TGTGCCAGCAGCTTCTCTGAGCGGGGGGGAAAGACCCAGTACTTC,CASSFSERGGKTQYF
TRBJ2-7,TRBD1,TRBV18,NA,TGTGCCAGCTCACCATCCCCAGGGGGCAGAGAGCAGTACTTC,CASSPSPGGREQYF
TRBJ2-7,TRBD2,TRBV6-6,NA,TGTGCCAGCCGTGAGCGGGGGAGCTCCTACGAGCAGTACTTC,CASRERGSSYEQYF
TRBJ2-7,NA,TRBV23-1,few,TGCGCCAGCAGTCAATCCAACCCCTCCTACGAGCAGTACTTC,CASSQSNPSYEQYF
TRBJ2-3,NA,TRBV7-2,NA,TGTGCCAGCAGCCGGAGGGCGGATACGCAGTATTTT,CASSRRADTQYF
TRBJ1-4,NA,TRBV4-2,few,TGTGCCAGCAGCGCGGGACCGATTAATGAAAAACTGTTTTTT,CASSAGPINEKLFF